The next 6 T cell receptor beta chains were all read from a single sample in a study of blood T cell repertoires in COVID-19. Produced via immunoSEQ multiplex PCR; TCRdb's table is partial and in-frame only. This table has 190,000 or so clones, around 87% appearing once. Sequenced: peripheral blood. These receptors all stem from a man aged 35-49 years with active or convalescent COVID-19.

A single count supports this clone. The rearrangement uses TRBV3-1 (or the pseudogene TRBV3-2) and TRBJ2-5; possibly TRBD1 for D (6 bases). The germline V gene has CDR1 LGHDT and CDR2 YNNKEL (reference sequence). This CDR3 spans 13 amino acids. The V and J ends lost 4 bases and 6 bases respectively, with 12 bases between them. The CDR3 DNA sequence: TGTGCCAGCAGCCCCCATGGGGGCAAGACCCAGTACTTC. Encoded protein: CASSPHGGKTQYF.

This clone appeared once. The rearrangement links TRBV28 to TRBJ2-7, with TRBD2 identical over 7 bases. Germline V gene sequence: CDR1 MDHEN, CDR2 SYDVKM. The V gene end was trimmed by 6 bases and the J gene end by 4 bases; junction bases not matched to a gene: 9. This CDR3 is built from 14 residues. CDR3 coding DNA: TGTGCCAGCAGGCCGGGGAGGGACGCATACGAGCAGTACTTC. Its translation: CASRPGRDAYEQYF.

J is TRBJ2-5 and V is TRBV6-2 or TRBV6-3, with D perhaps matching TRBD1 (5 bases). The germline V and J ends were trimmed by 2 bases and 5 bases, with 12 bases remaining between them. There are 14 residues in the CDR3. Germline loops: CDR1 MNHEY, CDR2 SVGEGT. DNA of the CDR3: TGTGCCAGCAGTTACAGGGGCGTAAAGGAGACCCAGTACTTC. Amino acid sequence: CASSYRGVKETQYF.

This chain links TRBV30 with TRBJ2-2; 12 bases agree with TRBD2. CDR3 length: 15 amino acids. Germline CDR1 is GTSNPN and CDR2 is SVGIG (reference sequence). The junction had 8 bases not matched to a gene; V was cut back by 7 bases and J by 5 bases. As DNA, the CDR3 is TGTGCCTCGACGCTAGCGGGGGGGCGTACCGGGGAGCTGTTTTTT. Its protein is CASTLAGGRTGELFF.

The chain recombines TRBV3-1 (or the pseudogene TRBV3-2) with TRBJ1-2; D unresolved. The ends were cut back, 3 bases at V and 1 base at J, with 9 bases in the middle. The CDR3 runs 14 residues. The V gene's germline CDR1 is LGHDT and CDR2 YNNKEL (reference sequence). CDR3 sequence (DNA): TGTGCCAGCAGCCAGCTAGCGGATAACTATGGCTACACCTTC. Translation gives CASSQLADNYGYTF.

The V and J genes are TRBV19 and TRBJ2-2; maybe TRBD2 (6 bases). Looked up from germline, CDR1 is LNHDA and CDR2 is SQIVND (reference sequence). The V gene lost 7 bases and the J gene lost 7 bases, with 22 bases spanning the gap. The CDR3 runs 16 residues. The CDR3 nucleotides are TGTGCCAGTACCTGGTCCTCGAGGGGAGGATTCGGGGAGCTGTTTTTT. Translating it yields CASTWSSRGGFGELFF.